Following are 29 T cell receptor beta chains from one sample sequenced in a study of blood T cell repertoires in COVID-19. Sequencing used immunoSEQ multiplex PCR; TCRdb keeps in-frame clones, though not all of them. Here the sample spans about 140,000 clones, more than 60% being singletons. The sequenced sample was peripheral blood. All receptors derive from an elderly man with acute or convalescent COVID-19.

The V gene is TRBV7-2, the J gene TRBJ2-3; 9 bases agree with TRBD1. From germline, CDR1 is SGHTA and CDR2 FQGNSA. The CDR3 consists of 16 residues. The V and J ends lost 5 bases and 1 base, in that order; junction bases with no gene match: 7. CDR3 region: CASSPRDRVGTDTQYF. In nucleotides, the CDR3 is TGTGCCAGCAGCCCCCGGGACAGGGTCGGCACAGATACGCAGTATTTT.

The CDR3 nucleotides are TGTGCCAGCAGCTCTCGGACAGGGACGGGAAACACCATATATTTT. It yields the protein CASSSRTGTGNTIYF. The rearrangement uses TRBV7-2 and TRBJ1-3, with 8 bases aligning to TRBD1. The CDR3 has 15 residues. Germline V lookup: CDR1 SGHTA, CDR2 FQGNSA. V dropped 4 bases and J dropped 4; count of bases not matched to a gene: 6.

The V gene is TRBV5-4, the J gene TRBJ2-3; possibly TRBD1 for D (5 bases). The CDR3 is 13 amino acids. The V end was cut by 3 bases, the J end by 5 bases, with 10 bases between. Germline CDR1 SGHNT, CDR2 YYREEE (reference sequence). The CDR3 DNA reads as TGTGCCAGCAGCTCCTCCCAGGGAGATACGCAGTATTTT. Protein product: CASSSSQGDTQYF.

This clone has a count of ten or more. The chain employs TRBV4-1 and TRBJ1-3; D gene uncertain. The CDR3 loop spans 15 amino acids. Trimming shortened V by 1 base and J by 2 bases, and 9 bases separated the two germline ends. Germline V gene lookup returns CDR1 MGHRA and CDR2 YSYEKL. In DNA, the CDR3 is TGCGCCAGCAGCCAAGGGTTTACTACTGGAAACACCATATATTTT. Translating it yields CASSQGFTTGNTIYF.

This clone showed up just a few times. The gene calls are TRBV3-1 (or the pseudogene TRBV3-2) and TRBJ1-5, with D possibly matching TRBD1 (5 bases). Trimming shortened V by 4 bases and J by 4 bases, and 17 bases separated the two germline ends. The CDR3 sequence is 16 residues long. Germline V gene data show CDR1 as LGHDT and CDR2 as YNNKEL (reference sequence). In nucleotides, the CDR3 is TGTGCCAGCAGCCCCAGCCCCGGGGGATTAAATCAGCCCCAGCATTTT. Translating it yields CASSPSPGGLNQPQHF.

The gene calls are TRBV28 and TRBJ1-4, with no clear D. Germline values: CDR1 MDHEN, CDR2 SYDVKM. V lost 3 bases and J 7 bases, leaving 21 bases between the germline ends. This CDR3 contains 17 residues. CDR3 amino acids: CASSFRGWERRSEKLFF. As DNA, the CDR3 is TGTGCCAGCAGTTTCCGAGGGTGGGAGAGAAGAAGTGAAAAACTGTTTTTT. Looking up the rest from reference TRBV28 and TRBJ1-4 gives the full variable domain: DVKVTQSSRYLVKRTGEKVFLECVQDMDHENMFWYRQDPGLGLRLIYFSYDVKMKEKGDIPEGYSVSREKKERFSLILESASTNQTSMYLCASSFRGWERRSEKLFFGSGTQLSVL.

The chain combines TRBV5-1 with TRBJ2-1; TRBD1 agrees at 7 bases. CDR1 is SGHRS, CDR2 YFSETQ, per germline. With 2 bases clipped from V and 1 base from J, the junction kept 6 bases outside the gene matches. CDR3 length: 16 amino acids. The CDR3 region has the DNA TGCGCCAGCAGCTTAACAGGGGAGATATCCTACAATGAGCAGTTCTTC. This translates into CASSLTGEISYNEQFF.

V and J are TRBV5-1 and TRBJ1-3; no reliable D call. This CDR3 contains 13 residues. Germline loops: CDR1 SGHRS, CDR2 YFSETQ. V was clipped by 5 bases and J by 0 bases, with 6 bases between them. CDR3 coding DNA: TGCGCCAGCAGACGGGACTCTGGAAACACCATATATTTT. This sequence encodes CASRRDSGNTIYF.

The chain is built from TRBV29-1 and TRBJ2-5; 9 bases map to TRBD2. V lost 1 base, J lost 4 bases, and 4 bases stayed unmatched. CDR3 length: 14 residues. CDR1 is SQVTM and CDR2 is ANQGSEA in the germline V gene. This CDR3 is CSVEVAGGPETQYF. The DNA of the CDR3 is TGCAGCGTTGAAGTCGCGGGGGGGCCAGAGACCCAGTACTTC.

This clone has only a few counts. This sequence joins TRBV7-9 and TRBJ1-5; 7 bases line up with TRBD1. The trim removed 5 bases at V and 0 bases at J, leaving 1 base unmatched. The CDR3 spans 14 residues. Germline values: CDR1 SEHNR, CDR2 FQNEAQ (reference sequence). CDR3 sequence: CASSRTGSNQPQHF. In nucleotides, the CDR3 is TGTGCCAGCAGCCGGACAGGTAGCAATCAGCCCCAGCATTTT. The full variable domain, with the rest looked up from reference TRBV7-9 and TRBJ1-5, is DTGVSQNPRHKITKRGQNVTFRCDPISEHNRLYWYRQTLGQGPEFLTYFQNEAQLEKSRLLSDRFSAERPKGSFSTLEIQRTEQGDSAMYLCASSRTGSNQPQHFGDGTRLSIL.

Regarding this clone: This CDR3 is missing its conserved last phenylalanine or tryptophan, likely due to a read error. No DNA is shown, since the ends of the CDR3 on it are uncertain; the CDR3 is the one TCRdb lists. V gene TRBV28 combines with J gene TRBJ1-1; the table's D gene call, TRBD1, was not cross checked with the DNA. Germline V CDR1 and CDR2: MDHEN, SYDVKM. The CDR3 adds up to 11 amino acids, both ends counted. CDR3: CASSLPGTLFL.

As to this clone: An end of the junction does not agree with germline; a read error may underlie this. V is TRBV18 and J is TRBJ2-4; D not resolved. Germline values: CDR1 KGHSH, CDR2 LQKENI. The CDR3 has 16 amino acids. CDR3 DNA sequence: TGTGCCAGCTCATCACCGGGCCTTCGAGCCAAAAACATTCAGTACTTC. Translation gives CASSSPGLRAKNIQYF.

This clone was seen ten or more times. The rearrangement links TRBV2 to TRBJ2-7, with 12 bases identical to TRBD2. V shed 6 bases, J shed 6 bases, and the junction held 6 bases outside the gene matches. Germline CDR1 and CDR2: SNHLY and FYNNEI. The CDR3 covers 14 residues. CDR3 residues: CASRKLAGGGEQYF. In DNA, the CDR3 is TGTGCCAGCAGAAAACTAGCGGGGGGAGGCGAGCAGTACTTC.

The CDR3 DNA sequence: TGTGCCAGCGGAGGCGGTGGGGAAAAACTGTTTTTT. The encoded protein is CASGGGGEKLFF. The rearrangement links TRBV6-5 to TRBJ1-4; D not resolved. V lost 8 bases and J 8 bases, leaving 12 bases between the germline ends. This CDR3 is built from 12 residues. Germline V lookup: CDR1 MNHEY, CDR2 SVGAGI.

Here the CDR3 reads CASSYYPDRRGYTF. As DNA, the CDR3 is TGTGCCAGCAGTTACTACCCGGACAGGCGCGGCTACACCTTC. The V and J genes are TRBV6-5 and TRBJ1-2, with 7 positions matching TRBD1. The V gene end was trimmed by 1 base and the J gene end by 8 bases; junction bases not matched to a gene: 7. CDR3 size: 14 residues. Per the germline V gene, CDR1 is MNHEY and CDR2 is SVGAGI.

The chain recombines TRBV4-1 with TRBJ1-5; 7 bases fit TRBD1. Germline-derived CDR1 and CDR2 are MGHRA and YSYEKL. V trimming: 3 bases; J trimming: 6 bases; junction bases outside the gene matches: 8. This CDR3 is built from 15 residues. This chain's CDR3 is CASSQGQNWGQPQHF. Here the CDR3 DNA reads TGCGCCAGCAGCCAGGGACAGAACTGGGGTCAGCCCCAGCATTTT.

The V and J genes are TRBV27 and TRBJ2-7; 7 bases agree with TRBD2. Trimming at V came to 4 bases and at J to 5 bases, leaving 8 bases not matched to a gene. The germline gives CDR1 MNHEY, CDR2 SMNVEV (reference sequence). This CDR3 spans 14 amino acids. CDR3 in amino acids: CASSSRGERDEQYF. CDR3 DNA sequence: TGTGCCAGCAGTTCCCGGGGGGAAAGGGACGAGCAGTACTTC.

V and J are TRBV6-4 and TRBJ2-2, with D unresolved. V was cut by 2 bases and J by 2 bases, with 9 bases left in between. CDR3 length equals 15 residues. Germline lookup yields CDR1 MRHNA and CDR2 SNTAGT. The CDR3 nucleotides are TGTGCCAGCAGTGACGGTGGCTCCAACACCGGGGAGCTGTTTTTT. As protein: CASSDGGSNTGELFF.

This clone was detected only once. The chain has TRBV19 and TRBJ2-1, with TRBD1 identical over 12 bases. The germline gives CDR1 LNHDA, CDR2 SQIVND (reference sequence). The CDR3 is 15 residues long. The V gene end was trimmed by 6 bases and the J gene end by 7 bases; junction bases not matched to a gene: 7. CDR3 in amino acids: CASRTGTGGRNEQFF. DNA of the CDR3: TGTGCCAGTAGAACCGGGACAGGGGGCCGGAATGAGCAGTTCTTC.

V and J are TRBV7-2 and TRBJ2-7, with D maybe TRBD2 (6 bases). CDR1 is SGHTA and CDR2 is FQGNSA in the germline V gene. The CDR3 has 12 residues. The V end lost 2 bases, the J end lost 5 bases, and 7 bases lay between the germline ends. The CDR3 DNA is TGTGCCAGCAGCTTACGCGGGAACGAGCAGTACTTC. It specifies CASSLRGNEQYF.

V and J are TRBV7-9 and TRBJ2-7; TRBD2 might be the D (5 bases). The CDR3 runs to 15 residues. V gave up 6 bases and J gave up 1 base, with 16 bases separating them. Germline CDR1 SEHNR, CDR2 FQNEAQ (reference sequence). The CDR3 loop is CASSGTGSQSYEQYF. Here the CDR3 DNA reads TGTGCCAGCAGTGGAACGGGATCCCAGTCCTACGAGCAGTACTTC.

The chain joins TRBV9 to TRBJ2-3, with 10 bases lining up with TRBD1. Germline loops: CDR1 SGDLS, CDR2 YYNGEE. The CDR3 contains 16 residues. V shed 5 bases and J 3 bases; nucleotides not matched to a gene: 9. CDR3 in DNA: TGTGCCAGCAGAGAAAACCCGGGACAGGGGACAGATACGCAGTATTTT. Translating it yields CASRENPGQGTDTQYF.

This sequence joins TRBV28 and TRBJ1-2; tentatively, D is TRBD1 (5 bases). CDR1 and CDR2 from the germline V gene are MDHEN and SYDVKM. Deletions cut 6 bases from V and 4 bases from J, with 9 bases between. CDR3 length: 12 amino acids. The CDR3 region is CASRNRLYGYTF. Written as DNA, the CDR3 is TGTGCCAGCAGGAACAGGCTCTATGGCTACACCTTC.

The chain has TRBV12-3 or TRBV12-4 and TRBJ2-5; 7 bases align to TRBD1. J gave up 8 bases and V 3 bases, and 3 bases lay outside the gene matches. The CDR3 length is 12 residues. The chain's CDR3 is CASSFDRDTQYF. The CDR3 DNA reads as TGTGCCAGCAGTTTTGACAGGGATACCCAGTACTTC.

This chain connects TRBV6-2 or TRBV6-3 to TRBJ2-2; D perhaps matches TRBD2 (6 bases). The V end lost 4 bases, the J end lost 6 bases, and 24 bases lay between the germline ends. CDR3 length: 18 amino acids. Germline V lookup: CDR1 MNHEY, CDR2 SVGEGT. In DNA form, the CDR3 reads TGTGCCAGCAGTTCCCCCAGACTAGTATTGCGGTCCCCCGGGGAGCTGTTTTTT. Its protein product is CASSSPRLVLRSPGELFF.

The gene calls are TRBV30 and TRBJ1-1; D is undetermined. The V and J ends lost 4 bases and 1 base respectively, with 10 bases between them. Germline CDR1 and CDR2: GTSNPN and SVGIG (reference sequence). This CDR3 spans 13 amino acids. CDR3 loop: CAWINSWNTEAFF. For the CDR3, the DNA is TGTGCCTGGATTAACAGTTGGAACACTGAAGCTTTCTTT.

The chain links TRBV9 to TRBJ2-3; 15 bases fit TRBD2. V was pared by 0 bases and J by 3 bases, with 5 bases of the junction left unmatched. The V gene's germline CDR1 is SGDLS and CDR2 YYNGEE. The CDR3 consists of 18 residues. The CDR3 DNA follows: TGTGCCAGCAGCGTAGAGGGACTAGCGGGGGGTGGGACAGATACGCAGTATTTT. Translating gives CASSVEGLAGGGTDTQYF.

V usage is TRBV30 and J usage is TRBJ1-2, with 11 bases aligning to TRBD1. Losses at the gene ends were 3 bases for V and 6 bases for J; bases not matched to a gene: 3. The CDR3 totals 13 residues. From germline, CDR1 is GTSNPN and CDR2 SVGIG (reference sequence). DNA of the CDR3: TGTGCCTGGAGCAAGGACAGGGGGCATGGCTACACCTTC. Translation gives CAWSKDRGHGYTF.

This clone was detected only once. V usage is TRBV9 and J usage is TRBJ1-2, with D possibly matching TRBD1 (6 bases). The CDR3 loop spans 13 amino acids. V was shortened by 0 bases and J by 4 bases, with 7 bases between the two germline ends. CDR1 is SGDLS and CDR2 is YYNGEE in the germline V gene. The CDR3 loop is CASSVADSYGYTF. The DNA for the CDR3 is TGTGCCAGCAGCGTAGCGGACAGCTATGGCTACACCTTC.